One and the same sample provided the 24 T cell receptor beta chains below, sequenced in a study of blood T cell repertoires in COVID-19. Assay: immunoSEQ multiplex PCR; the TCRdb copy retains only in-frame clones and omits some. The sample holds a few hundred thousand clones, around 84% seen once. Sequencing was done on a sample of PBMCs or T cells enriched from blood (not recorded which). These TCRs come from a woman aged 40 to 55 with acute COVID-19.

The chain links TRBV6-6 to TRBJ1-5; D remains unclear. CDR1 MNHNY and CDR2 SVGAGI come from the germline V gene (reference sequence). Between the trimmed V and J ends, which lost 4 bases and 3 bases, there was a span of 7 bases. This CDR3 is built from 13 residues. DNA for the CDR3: TGTGCCAGCAGTTCTCAGTTCAATCAGCCCCAGCATTTT. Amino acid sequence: CASSSQFNQPQHF.

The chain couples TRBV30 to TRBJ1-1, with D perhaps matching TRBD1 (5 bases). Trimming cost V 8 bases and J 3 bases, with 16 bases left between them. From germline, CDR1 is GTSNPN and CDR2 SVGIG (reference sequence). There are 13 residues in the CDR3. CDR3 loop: CAAAVAGDTEAFF. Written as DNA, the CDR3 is TGTGCCGCGGCCGTCGCGGGGGACACTGAAGCTTTCTTT. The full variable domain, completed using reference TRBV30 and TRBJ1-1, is SQTIHQWPATLVQPVGSPLSLECTVEGTSNPNLYWYRQAAGRGLQLLFYSVGIGQISSEVPQNLSASRPQDRQFILSSKKLLLSDSGFYLCAAAVAGDTEAFFGQGTRLTVV.

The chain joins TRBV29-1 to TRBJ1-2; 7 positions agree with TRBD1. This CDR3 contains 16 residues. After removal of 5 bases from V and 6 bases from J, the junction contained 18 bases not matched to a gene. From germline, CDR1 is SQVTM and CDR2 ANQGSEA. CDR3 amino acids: CSVPTVGGADWNGYTF. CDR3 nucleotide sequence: TGCAGCGTTCCCACGGTAGGGGGCGCTGATTGGAATGGCTACACCTTC.

DNA of the CDR3: TGTGCCAGCAGCGCGGGGGGGCTGACAGATACGCAGTATTTT. Residues: CASSAGGLTDTQYF. This chain connects TRBV5-4 to TRBJ2-3; 9 bases are shared with TRBD2. Germline V gene lookup returns CDR1 SGHNT and CDR2 YYREEE (reference sequence). With 4 bases clipped from V and 3 bases from J, the junction kept 3 bases outside the gene matches. The CDR3 extends over 14 amino acids.

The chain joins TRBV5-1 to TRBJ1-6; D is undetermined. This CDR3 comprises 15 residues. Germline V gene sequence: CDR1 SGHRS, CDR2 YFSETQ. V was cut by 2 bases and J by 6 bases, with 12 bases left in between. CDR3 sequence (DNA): TGCGCCAGCAGCTTAACGCCCACAAGTAATTCACCCCTCCACTTT. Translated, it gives CASSLTPTSNSPLHF.

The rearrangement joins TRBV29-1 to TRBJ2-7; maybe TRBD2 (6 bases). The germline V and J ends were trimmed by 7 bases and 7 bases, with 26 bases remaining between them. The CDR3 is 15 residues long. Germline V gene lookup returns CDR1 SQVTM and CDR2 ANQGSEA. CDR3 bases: TGCAGCGCCGTTGGGGGAGTAACTACTGCGGGGGAGCAGTACTTC. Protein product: CSAVGGVTTAGEQYF.

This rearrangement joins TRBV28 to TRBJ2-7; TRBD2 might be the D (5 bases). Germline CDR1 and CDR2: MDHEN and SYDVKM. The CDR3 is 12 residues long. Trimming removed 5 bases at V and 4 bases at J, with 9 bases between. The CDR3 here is CASSLGEYEQYF. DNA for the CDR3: TGTGCCAGCAGTCTCGGGGAGTACGAGCAGTACTTC.

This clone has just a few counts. This CDR3 reads CSVPAGQGAPGYTF. The CDR3 bases are TGCAGCGTTCCCGCCGGACAGGGGGCGCCGGGTTACACCTTC. This rearrangement joins TRBV29-1 to TRBJ1-2, with 11 bases matching TRBD1. Germline trimming cut 5 bases from V and 11 bases from J; bases unmatched to any gene: 13. The CDR3 loop spans 14 amino acids. The germline CDR1 and CDR2 sequences are SQVTM and ANQGSEA.

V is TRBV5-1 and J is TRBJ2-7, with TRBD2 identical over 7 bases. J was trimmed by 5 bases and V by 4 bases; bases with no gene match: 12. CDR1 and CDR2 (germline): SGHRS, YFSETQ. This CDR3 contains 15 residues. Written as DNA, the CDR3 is TGCGCCAGCAGCCCCCCTGGGCGGGAGTCCCACGAGCAGTACTTC. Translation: CASSPPGRESHEQYF.

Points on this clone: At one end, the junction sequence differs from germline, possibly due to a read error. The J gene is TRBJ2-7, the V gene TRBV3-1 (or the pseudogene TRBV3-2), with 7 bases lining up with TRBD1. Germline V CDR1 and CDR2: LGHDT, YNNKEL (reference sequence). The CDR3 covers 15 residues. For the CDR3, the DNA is TGTGCCAGCAGCGAAGACCCTGGGACAGCCTACGAGCAGTACTTC. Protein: CASSEDPGTAYEQYF.

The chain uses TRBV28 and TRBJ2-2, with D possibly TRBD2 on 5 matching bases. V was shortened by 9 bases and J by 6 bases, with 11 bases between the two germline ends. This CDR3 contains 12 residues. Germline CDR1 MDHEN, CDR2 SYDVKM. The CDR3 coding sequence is TGTGCCAGATCGAGGGATCCCGGGGAGCTGTTTTTT. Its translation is CARSRDPGELFF. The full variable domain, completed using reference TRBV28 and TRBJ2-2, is DVKVTQSSRYLVKRTGEKVFLECVQDMDHENMFWYRQDPGLGLRLIYFSYDVKMKEKGDIPEGYSVSREKKERFSLILESASTNQTSMYLCARSRDPGELFFGEGSRLTVL.

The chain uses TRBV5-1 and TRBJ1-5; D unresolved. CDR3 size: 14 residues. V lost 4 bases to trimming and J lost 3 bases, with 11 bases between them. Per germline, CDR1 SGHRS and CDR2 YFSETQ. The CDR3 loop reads CASSPEGLNQPQHF. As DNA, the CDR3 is TGCGCCAGCAGCCCGGAGGGTCTCAATCAGCCCCAGCATTTT.

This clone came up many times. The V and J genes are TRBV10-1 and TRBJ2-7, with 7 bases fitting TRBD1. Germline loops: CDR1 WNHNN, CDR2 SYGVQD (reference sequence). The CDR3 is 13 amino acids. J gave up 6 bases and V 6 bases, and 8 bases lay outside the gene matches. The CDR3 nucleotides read TGCGCCAGCAGCCGGGACAGAGAAGGCGAGCAGTACTTC. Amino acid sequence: CASSRDREGEQYF.

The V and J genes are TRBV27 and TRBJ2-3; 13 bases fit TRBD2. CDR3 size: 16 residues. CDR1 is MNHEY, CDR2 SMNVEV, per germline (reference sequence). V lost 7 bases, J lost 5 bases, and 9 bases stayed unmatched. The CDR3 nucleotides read TGTGCCAGCAATCAACTAGCGGGAGGGCCTCAAGATACGCAGTATTTT. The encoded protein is CASNQLAGGPQDTQYF.

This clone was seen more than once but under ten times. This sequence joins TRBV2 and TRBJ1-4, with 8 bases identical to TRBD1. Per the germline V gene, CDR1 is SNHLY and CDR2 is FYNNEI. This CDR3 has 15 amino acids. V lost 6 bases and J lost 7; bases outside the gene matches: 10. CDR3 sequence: CASRGQDEGGEKLFF. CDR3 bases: TGTGCCAGCAGGGGACAGGACGAAGGTGGTGAAAAACTGTTTTTT.

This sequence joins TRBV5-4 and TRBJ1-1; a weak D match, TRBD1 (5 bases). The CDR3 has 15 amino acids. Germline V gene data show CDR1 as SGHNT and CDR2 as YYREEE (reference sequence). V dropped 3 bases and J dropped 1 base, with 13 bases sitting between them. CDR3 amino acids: CASSSPQGTNTEAFF. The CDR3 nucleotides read TGTGCCAGCAGCTCCCCCCAGGGAACGAACACTGAAGCTTTCTTT.

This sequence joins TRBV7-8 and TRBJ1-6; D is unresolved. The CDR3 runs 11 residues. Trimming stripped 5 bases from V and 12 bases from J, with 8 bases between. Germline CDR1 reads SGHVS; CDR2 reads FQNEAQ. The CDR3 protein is CASSPSRPLHF. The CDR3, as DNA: TGTGCCAGCAGCCCCTCTCGACCCCTCCACTTT.

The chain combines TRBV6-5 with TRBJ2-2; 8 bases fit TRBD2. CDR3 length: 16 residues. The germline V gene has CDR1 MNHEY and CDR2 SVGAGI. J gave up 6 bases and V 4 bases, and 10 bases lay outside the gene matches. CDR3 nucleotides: TGTGCCAGCAGTTCCTCGGTCGGGAGGGCCCCCGGGGAGCTGTTTTTT. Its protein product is CASSSSVGRAPGELFF.

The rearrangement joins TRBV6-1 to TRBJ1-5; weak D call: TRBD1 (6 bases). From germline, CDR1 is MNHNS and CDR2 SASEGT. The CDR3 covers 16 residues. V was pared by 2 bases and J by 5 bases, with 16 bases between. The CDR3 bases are TGTGCCAGCAGTGAAATCTTGGGGGCAGGGGATCAGCCCCAGCATTTT. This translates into CASSEILGAGDQPQHF.

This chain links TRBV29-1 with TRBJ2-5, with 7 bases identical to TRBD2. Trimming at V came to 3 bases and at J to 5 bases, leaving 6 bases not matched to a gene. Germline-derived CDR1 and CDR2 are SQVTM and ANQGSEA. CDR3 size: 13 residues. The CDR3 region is CSVDPAGRETQYF. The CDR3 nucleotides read TGCAGCGTTGACCCAGCCGGGAGGGAGACCCAGTACTTC.

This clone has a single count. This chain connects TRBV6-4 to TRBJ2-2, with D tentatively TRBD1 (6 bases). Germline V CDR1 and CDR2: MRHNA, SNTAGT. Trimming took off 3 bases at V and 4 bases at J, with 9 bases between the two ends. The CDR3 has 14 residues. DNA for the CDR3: TGTGCCAGCAGTGAGGGGGCATTCACCGGGGAGCTGTTTTTT. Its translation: CASSEGAFTGELFF.

The DNA of the CDR3 is TGCAGTGCTTCGGGTTACGAGCAGTACTTC. Its protein is CSASGYEQYF. This rearrangement joins TRBV20-1 to TRBJ2-7; D call uncertain. V was trimmed by 5 bases and J by 4 bases, leaving 6 bases between them. Germline V gene lookup returns CDR1 DFQATT and CDR2 SNEGSKA (reference sequence). There are 10 residues in the CDR3.

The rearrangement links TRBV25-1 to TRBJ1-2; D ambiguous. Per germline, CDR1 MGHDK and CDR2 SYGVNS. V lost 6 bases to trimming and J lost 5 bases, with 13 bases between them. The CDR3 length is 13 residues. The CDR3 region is CASRALGGYGYTF. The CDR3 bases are TGTGCCAGCAGAGCTCTGGGAGGATATGGCTACACCTTC.

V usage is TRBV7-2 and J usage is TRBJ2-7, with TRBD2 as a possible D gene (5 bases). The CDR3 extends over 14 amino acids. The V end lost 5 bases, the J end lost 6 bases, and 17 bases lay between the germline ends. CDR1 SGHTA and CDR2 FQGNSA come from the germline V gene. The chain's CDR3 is CASSASPGNGEQYF. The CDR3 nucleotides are TGTGCCAGCAGCGCTAGCCCTGGTAACGGCGAGCAGTACTTC.